This T cell receptor (beta chain) was retrieved from a study of T cell responses to AZD1222 COVID-19 vaccine. At the level of the study: Pooling of second doses given at about 4 or about 12 weeks was done.

Regarding the study as a whole: Donors were mostly white British, more females; clonal diversity possibly underestimated. Only 5 or 6 AZD1222 recipients were seropositive at baseline.

To note about this clone: What it binds is unknown.

Method: immunoSEQ multiplex PCR; TCRdb's copy keeps in-frame clones and lacks some. The sample shows 100,000 to 150,000 clones, roughly 88% of them seen only once. This clonotype originated in an adult in good health. The material sequenced was peripheral blood, taken on day 0 of AZD1222 vaccination.

CDR3 bases: TGTGCCAGCAGCTACTGGTCGGACGTATCAGATACGCAGTATTTT. It specifies CASSYWSDVSDTQYF. This sequence joins TRBV9 and TRBJ2-3; D is uncertain. The V and J ends lost 4 bases and 4 bases respectively, with 16 bases between them. The CDR3 is made up of 15 amino acids. CDR1 and CDR2 (germline): SGDLS, YYNGEE.